A selection of T cell receptor beta chains follows, all from one sample in a study of shared clonotypes between healthy human individuals. This table comes from immunoSEQ multiplex PCR, and its TCRdb copy is limited to in-frame clones, with some not included. The data hold about 700,000 clones, with 90% to 95% observed a single time. Sequenced: naive CD8+ T cells sorted from blood. These receptors were taken from a man under 40 in good health. The CDR3 runs from the conserved cysteine through the conserved F or W. D genes are given only for firm matches. A row's size may be missing; if present it is once, few, many or a size class.

TRBV18,NA,TRBJ1-2,NA,CASSRGLQGRNYGYTF,TGTGCCAGCTCACGAGGTCTTCAGGGCCGCAACTATGGCTACACCTTC
TRBV30,NA,TRBJ1-1,TRBD1,CAGDSLNTEAFF,TGTGCCGGGGACAGCCTGAACACTGAAGCTTTCTTT
TRBV27,NA,TRBJ1-5,NA,CASRAGGQPQHF,TGTGCCAGCAGGGCGGGGGGACAGCCCCAGCATTTT
TRBV27,NA,TRBJ2-1,TRBD2,CASSAGVGYNEQFF,TGTGCCAGCAGTGCGGGGGTCGGGTACAATGAGCAGTTCTTC
TRBV9,once,TRBJ2-3,TRBD2,CASSPRGSGSGNTQYF,TGTGCCAGCAGCCCGCGAGGTAGCGGGAGTGGAAATACGCAGTATTTT
TRBV5-1,NA,TRBJ2-1,TRBD2,CASSLPLAEIHNEQFF,TGCGCCAGCAGCTTGCCACTAGCGGAGATCCACAATGAGCAGTTCTTC
TRBV11-2,NA,TRBJ1-1,NA,CASSLWAAGNTEAFF,TGTGCCAGCAGCTTGTGGGCCGCGGGGAACACTGAAGCTTTCTTT
TRBV27,NA,TRBJ2-3,NA,CASSTISTSTDTQYF,TGTGCCAGCAGCACTATTTCCACTAGCACAGATACGCAGTATTTT
TRBV6-4,NA,TRBJ1-5,TRBD1,CASSVSGTGERQPQHF,TGTGCCAGCAGTGTCTCCGGGACAGGGGAACGTCAGCCCCAGCATTTT
TRBV30,NA,TRBJ1-1,TRBD1,CARGTGGGITEAFF,TGTGCCCGTGGGACAGGGGGAGGGATCACTGAAGCTTTCTTT
TRBV7-9,few,TRBJ2-1,NA,CASGQVAAEQFF,TGTGCCAGCGGGCAGGTAGCGGCGGAGCAGTTCTTC
TRBV25-1,NA,TRBJ2-1,NA,CASSQRGGASFNEQFF,TGTGCCAGCAGTCAAAGGGGCGGGGCCTCTTTCAATGAGCAGTTCTTC
TRBV27,once,TRBJ2-7,TRBD2,CASSYSPGGEQYF,TGTGCCAGCAGTTATTCTCCGGGGGGGGAGCAGTACTTC
TRBV28,once,TRBJ2-7,NA,CASSLISLPLYEQYF,TGTGCCAGCAGTTTGATCTCCCTACCCCTCTACGAGCAGTACTTC
TRBV7-9,NA,TRBJ1-5,NA,CASSLGTVSQPQHF,TGTGCCAGCAGCTTAGGGACAGTCAGTCAGCCCCAGCATTTT
TRBV27,NA,TRBJ2-4,NA,CTQLAKNIQYF,TGCACACAGTTAGCCAAAAACATTCAGTACTTC
TRBV2,NA,TRBJ1-2,NA,CASMGRGTGYGYTF,TGTGCCAGCATGGGTAGGGGGACTGGCTATGGCTACACCTTC
TRBV2,NA,TRBJ1-5,NA,CASSDVGTNQPQHF,TGTGCCAGCAGTGATGTGGGGACAAACCAGCCCCAGCATTTT
TRBV4-1,NA,TRBJ2-1,TRBD2,CASRDLAGMDNEQFF,TGCGCCAGCAGGGATCTAGCGGGAATGGACAATGAGCAGTTCTTC
TRBV7-6,NA,TRBJ1-1,NA,CASRSLGSYTEAFF,TGTGCCAGCCGATCTCTGGGCAGCTACACTGAAGCTTTCTTT
TRBV7-9,NA,TRBJ2-7,NA,CASIPPRRPIYEQYF,TGTGCCAGCATCCCCCCCAGGAGACCAATCTACGAGCAGTACTTC
TRBV7-9,NA,TRBJ2-3,TRBD1,CASRIGTGILYF,TGTGCCAGCAGAATTGGGACAGGGATTTTGTATTTT
TRBV6-1,NA,TRBJ2-1,NA,CASSEWEGQSQNEQFF,TGTGCCAGCAGTGAATGGGAAGGGCAGTCCCAAAATGAGCAGTTCTTC
TRBV27,NA,TRBJ2-2,NA,CASSLGLVKRHTGELFF,TGTGCCAGCAGTTTGGGTTTAGTTAAGAGGCACACCGGGGAGCTGTTTTTT
TRBV4-1,NA,TRBJ2-2,NA,CASSQEPGNTGELFF,TGCGCCAGCAGCCAAGAACCCGGGAACACCGGGGAGCTGTTTTTT